This T cell receptor (beta chain) was recorded in a study of T cells in localized non-small cell lung cancer. Study-level points and caveats: Appearing in adjacent lung were a median approximately 57 of the top 100 tumor clones.

Trimming cost V 5 bases and J 8 bases, with 18 bases left between them. This CDR3 is built from 14 residues. Germline assignment: CDR1 MNHEY and CDR2 SMNVEV (reference sequence). This clone was seen once. Its target is not known. Profiling relied on immunoSEQ multiplex PCR, and the TCRdb table lists in-frame clones only, not all of them. The table has roughly 48,000 clones, around 82% seen once. V and J are TRBV27 and TRBJ1-2; possible D gene TRBD1, 6 bases. The specimen comprised PBMCs, sampled before any cancer treatment. This TCR derives from a woman aged 35 to 70 with stage II lung adenocarcinoma. The DNA of the CDR3 is TGTGCCAGCAGTCGCCCCGGGGGGGCGAACGGCTACACCTTC. Translating gives CASSRPGGANGYTF.